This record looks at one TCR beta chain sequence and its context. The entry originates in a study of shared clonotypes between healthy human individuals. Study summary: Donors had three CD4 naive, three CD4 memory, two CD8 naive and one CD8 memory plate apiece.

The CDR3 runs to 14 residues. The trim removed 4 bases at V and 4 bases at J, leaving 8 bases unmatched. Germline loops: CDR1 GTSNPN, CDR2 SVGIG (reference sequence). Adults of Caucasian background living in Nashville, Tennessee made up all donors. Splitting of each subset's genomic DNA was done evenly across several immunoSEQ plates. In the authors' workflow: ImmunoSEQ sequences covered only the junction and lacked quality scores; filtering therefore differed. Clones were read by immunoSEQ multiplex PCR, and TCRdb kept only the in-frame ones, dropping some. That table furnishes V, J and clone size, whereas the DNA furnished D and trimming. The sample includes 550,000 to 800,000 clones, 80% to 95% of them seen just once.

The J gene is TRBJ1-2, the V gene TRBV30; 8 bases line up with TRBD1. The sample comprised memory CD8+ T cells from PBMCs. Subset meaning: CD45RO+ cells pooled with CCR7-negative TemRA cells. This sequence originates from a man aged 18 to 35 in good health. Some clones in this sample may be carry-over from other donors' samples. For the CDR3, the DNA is TGTGCCTGGAACGCACAGGGGGGCTTCTATGGCTACACCTTC. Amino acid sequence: CAWNAQGGFYGYTF.